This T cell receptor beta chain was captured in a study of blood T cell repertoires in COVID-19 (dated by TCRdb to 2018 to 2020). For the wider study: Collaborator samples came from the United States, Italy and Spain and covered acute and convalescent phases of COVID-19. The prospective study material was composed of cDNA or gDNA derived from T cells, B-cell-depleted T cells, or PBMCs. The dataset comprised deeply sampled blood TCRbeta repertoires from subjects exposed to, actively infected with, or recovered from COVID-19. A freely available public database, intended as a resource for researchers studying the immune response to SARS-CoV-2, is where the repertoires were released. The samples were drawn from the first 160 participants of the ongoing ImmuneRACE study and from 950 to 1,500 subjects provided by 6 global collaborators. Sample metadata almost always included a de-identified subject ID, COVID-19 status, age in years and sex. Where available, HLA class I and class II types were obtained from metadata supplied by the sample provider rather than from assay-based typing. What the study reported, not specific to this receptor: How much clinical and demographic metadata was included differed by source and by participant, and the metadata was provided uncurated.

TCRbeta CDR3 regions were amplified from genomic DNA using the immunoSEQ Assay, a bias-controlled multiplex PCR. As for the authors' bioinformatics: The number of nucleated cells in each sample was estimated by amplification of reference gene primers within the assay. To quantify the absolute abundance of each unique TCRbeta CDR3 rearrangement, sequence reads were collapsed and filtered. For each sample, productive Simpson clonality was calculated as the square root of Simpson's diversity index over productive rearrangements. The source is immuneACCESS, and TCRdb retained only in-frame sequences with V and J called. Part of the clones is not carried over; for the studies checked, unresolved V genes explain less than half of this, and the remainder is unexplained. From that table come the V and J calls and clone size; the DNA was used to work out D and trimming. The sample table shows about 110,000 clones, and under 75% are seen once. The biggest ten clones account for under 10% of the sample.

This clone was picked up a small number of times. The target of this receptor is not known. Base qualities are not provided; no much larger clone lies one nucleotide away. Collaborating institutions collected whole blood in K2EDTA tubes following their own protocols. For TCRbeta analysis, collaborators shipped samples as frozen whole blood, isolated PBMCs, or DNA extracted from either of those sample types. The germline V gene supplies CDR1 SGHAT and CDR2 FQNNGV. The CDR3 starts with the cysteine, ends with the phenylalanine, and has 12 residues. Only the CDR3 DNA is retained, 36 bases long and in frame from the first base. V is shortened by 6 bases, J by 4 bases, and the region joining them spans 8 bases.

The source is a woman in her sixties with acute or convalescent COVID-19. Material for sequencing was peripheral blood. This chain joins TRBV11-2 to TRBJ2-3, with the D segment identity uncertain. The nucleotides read TGTGCCAGCAGTTACAATGCAGATACGCAGTATTTT. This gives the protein CASSYNADTQYF.